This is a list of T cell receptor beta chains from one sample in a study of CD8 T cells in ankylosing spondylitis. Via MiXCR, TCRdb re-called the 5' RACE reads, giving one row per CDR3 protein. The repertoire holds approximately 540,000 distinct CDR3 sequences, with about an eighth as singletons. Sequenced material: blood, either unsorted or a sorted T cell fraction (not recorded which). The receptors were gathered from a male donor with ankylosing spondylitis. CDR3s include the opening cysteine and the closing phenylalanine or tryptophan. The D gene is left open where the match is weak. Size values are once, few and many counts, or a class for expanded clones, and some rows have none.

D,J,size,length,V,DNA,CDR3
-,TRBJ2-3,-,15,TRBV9,TGTGCCAGCAGCCCTCTCGGGGCCGGGTCAGATACGCAGTATTTT,CASSPLGAGSDTQYF
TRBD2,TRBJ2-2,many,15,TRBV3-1,TGTGCCAGCAGCCATGGAGCGGGAGAGGGCGGGGAGCTGTTTTTT,CASSHGAGEGGELFF
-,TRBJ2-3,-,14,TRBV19,TGTGCCAGTAGTATAGAAGACGGGACAGATACGCAGTATTTT,CASSIEDGTDTQYF
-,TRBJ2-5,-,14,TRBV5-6,TGTGCCAGCAGCCGCGACTCCCCAACGGAGACCCAGTACTTC,CASSRDSPTETQYF
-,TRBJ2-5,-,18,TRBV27,TGTGCCAGCAGTTTTGCCAGGGTCGGTAAACTAATACAAGAGACCCAGTACTTC,CASSFARVGKLIQETQYF
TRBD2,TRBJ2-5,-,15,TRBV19,TGTGCCAGTAGTATCTTAGCGGGGAGTGAGGAGACCCAGTACTTC,CASSILAGSEETQYF
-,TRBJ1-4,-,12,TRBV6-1,TGTGCCAGCAGAAGGGATGGGGAAAAACTGTTTTTT,CASRRDGEKLFF
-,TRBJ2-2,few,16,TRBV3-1,TGTGCCAGCAGCCAAGGTAGAGCCGCGAACACCGGGGAGCTGTTTTTT,CASSQGRAANTGELFF
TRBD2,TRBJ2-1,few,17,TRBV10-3,TGTGCCATCAGTGAGTCAGGGGGACTAGCGGGCTTTAATGAGCAGTTCTTC,CAISESGGLAGFNEQFF
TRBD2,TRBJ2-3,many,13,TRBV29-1,TGCAGCGTTGACGGGAGGGGCACAGATACGCAGTATTTT,CSVDGRGTDTQYF
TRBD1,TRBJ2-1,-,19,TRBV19,TGTGCCAGTAGTCCTACTGGACAGGGTATGAGCGGAACTTACAATGAGCAGTTCTTC,CASSPTGQGMSGTYNEQFF
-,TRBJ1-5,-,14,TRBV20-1,TGCAGTGCGAAGAGCCAGGGTTGGGTCCAGCCCCAGCATTTT,CSAKSQGWVQPQHF
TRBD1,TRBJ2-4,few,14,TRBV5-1,TGCGCCAGCAGCTTGGCAGGGGGCTACGACATTCAGTACTTC,CASSLAGGYDIQYF
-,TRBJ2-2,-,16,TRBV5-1,TGCGCCAGCAGCTTGGCCGGGACTTTGGTCACCGGGGAGCTGTTTTTT,CASSLAGTLVTGELFF
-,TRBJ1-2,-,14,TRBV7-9,TGTGCCAGCAGCTTGGGCATCGAGGGCTATGGCTACACCTTC,CASSLGIEGYGYTF